The T cell receptor (beta chain) described here comes from a study of cytomegalovirus exposure and HLA in healthy donors. Researchers ran the PCR with 60 Vbeta and 13 Jbeta primers. Profiling relied on immunoSEQ multiplex PCR, and the TCRdb table lists in-frame clones only, not all of them. The sample records 140,000 to 150,000 clones, approximately 80% being singletons. General study results and limits: The study put some 150 TCR beta chains on its list as cytomegalovirus-associated. The dataset shows that most TCR sequences were rare, while some public TCRs occurred in many donors.

Turning to this clone: Its antigen remains unknown. One end of the junction varies from germline; a read error may be responsible.

Germline loops: CDR1 MNHNS, CDR2 SASEGT. The CDR3 consists of 14 residues. The receptor comes from a male donor in good health and CMV-seronegative. Material for sequencing was PBMCs. The gene calls are TRBV6-1 and TRBJ1-2; 7 positions match TRBD1. The CDR3 sequence is CASSYSTGNFGYTF. The CDR3 bases are TGTGCCAGCAGTTATTCGACAGGGAACTTTGGCTACACCTTC.